Listed below are T cell receptor beta chains from one sample, sequenced in a study of cytomegalovirus exposure and HLA in healthy donors. Only in-frame clones appear in the TCRdb table, and some are missing; sequencing was by immunoSEQ multiplex PCR. The sample consists of some 130,000 clones, roughly three quarters of them appearing once. Sequenced sample: PBMCs. The source is a man aged 18 to 35 in good health and CMV-seronegative. CDR3s include the opening cysteine and the closing phenylalanine or tryptophan. Fields, in order: D gene, clone size, J gene, V gene, CDR3 protein, CDR3 DNA. A D gene is named only where the DNA matches it firmly. Rows give clone size only sometimes, using once, few, many, or a class for an expanded clone.

TRBD2	once	TRBJ2-7	TRBV7-3	CASSPQWTSDRYEQYF	TGTGCCAGCAGCCCCCAGTGGACTAGCGATAGGTACGAGCAGTACTTC
TRBD2	.	TRBJ2-2	TRBV5-1	CASRLPGLAGAGELFF	TGCGCCAGCAGACTCCCGGGACTAGCGGGAGCCGGGGAGCTGTTTTTT
TRBD1	.	TRBJ2-1	TRBV27	CASCGWTGDYNEQFF	TGTGCCAGCTGTGGCTGGACAGGCGATTACAATGAGCAGTTCTTC
.	.	TRBJ1-5	TRBV4-1	CASSQVPPRPQHF	TGCGCCAGCAGCCAAGTTCCCCCCAGGCCCCAGCATTTT
.	.	TRBJ1-1	TRBV28	CASSFREAGGRRDTEAFF	TGTGCCAGCAGTTTTCGAGAGGCGGGGGGCCGCAGGGACACTGAAGCTTTCTTT
TRBD1	once	TRBJ1-2	TRBV7-2	CASTHAGGVYGYTF	TGTGCCAGCACTCACGCAGGGGGTGTCTATGGCTACACCTTC
TRBD2	.	TRBJ2-3	TRBV4-1	CASSLISGNRRDTQYF	TGCGCCAGCAGCCTAATTAGCGGGAACAGGAGAGATACGCAGTATTTT
.	.	TRBJ2-1	TRBV27	CASSLSPSREVHNEQFF	TGTGCCAGCAGTTTATCCCCCTCGCGGGAAGTCCACAATGAGCAGTTCTTC
.	few	TRBJ2-4	TRBV6-1	CASSLRTRDIQYF	TGTGCCAGCAGTCTGCGGACCAGGGACATTCAGTACTTC
TRBD1	.	TRBJ1-5	TRBV28	CASSSSTGGYQPQHF	TGTGCCAGCAGTTCGTCCACAGGGGGCTATCAGCCCCAGCATTTT
.	.	TRBJ1-6	TRBV11-2	CASSADRSSYNSPLHF	TGTGCCAGCAGCGCAGACAGGAGCTCCTATAATTCACCCCTCCACTTT